The next 25 T cell receptor beta chains were all read from a single sample in a study of cytomegalovirus exposure and HLA in healthy donors (dated by TCRdb to between 2016 and 2019). The library came from the immunoSEQ multiplex PCR assay. For the multiplex PCR, a mixture combining 60 forward primers for TCR Vbeta segments and 13 reverse primers for TCR Jbeta segments was used. The table comes from immuneACCESS by way of TCRdb, which keeps in-frame sequences with V and J called. Part of the clones is missing from these tables; in studies checked, under half for an unresolved V gene and the rest for unknown reasons. The table for this sample lists about 130,000 clones; around 80% of them were counted only once. The biggest ten clones account for roughly 5.7% of the sample. Material: PBMCs. The receptor set was obtained from a man younger than 40 in good health and CMV-seronegative.

This chain links TRBV5-1 with TRBJ1-3, with D unresolved. With 1 base removed from V and 0 bases from J, the gap between germline ends came to 11 bases. The CDR3 totals 16 residues. Germline loops: CDR1 SGHRS, CDR2 YFSETQ. The chain's CDR3 is CASSLSYSDSGNTIYF. Here the CDR3 DNA reads TGCGCCAGCAGCTTGTCCTACAGTGACTCTGGAAACACCATATATTTT.

This rearrangement joins TRBV29-1 to TRBJ2-2; 13 bases are a match to TRBD2. The V segment lost 2 bases and the J segment 3 bases; nucleotides outside the gene matches: 6. There are 17 residues in the CDR3. The V gene's germline CDR1 is SQVTM and CDR2 ANQGSEA. The CDR3 nucleotides read TGCAGCGTTGAAAGACTAGCGGGAGGTTTGTACACCGGGGAGCTGTTTTTT. Translating it yields CSVERLAGGLYTGELFF.

The chain recombines TRBV4-1 with TRBJ2-5; D is undetermined. The CDR3 is 13 residues long. CDR1 and CDR2 (germline): MGHRA, YSYEKL. The V end was cut by 0 bases, the J end by 2 bases, with 4 bases between. In DNA, the CDR3 is TGCGCCAGCAGCCAAGACAGACAAGAGACCCAGTACTTC. This translates into CASSQDRQETQYF.

The CDR3 is CASSPPGGWSPGANVLTF. In DNA, the CDR3 is TGTGCCAGCTCACCACCGGGGGGTTGGAGCCCTGGGGCCAACGTCCTGACTTTC. V and J are TRBV18 and TRBJ2-6, with TRBD2 as a possible D gene (6 bases). V lost 0 bases and J 2 bases, leaving 14 bases between the germline ends. This CDR3 is 18 amino acids long. The germline gives CDR1 KGHSH, CDR2 LQKENI. The complete variable domain, with remaining parts taken from reference TRBV18 and TRBJ2-6, reads NAGVMQNPRHLVRRRGQEARLRCSPMKGHSHVYWYRQLPEEGLKFMVYLQKENIIDESGMPKERFSAEFPKEGPSILRIQQVVRGDSAAYFCASSPPGGWSPGANVLTFGAGSRLTVL.

Regarding this clone: The identical CDR3 is also encoded by other nucleotide sequences in the sample. The chain links TRBV6-5 to TRBJ1-3; possible D gene TRBD1, 5 bases. This CDR3 is built from 15 residues. Germline CDR1 MNHEY, CDR2 SVGAGI. Trimming took 0 bases from V and 1 from J, leaving 7 bases between them. CDR3: CASSYSRGSGNTIYF. The CDR3 region has the DNA TGTGCCAGCAGTTACTCGCGGGGGTCTGGAAACACCATATATTTT.

The gene calls are TRBV27 and TRBJ2-6; D might be TRBD2 (5 bases). In germline, CDR1 is MNHEY, CDR2 SMNVEV (reference sequence). Trimming took off 6 bases at V and 2 bases at J, with 5 bases between the two ends. The CDR3 contains 13 residues. The CDR3 DNA follows: TGTGCCAGCAGGAGGGCTGGGGCCAACGTCCTGACTTTC. It specifies CASRRAGANVLTF.

As regards this clone: Other DNA variants within this sample encode the same CDR3. V and J are TRBV28 and TRBJ1-1; 8 nucleotides agree with TRBD1. The germline gives CDR1 MDHEN, CDR2 SYDVKM. The CDR3 sequence is 12 residues long. V trimming: 6 bases; J trimming: 4 bases; junction bases outside the gene matches: 1. DNA of the CDR3: TGTGCCAGCAGCACAGGGGGCACTGAAGCTTTCTTT. It yields the protein CASSTGGTEAFF.

This rearrangement joins TRBV19 to TRBJ1-2; 7 bases line up with TRBD1. Trimming cost V 5 bases and J 5 bases; bases outside gene matches: 5. Germline loops: CDR1 LNHDA, CDR2 SQIVND (reference sequence). The CDR3 is made up of 13 amino acids. CDR3 sequence (DNA): TGTGCCAGTAGTCCGGGACAGCTTTATGGCTACACCTTC. Amino acid sequence: CASSPGQLYGYTF.

The rearrangement uses TRBV19 and TRBJ1-1, with D unresolved. Germline loops: CDR1 LNHDA, CDR2 SQIVND (reference sequence). Trimming removed 2 bases from V and 7 bases from J, with 8 bases in between. CDR3 length equals 12 residues. The CDR3 nucleotides read TGTGCCAGTAGTATAAAGGCAGGTGAAGCTTTCTTT. Residues: CASSIKAGEAFF.

J is TRBJ1-1 and V is TRBV2, with 7 nucleotides matching TRBD1. The V and J ends lost 4 bases and 1 base, in that order; junction bases with no gene match: 12. The CDR3 is 17 amino acids. In germline, CDR1 is SNHLY, CDR2 FYNNEI. The CDR3: CASSVGQGGRWNTEAFF. The CDR3 coding sequence is TGTGCCAGCAGTGTCGGGCAGGGGGGACGATGGAACACTGAAGCTTTCTTT.

CDR3 nucleotides: TGCGCCAGCAGTGACTCGGGAAGGGGCAATCAGCCCCAGCATTTT. This encodes CASSDSGRGNQPQHF. The genes are TRBV10-2 and TRBJ1-5; unclear D gene. The germline CDR1 and CDR2 sequences are WSHSY and SAAADI. Trimming pared 3 bases from V and 2 bases from J, leaving 11 bases between. The CDR3 is 15 residues long.

The chain employs TRBV28 and TRBJ2-7, with 9 nucleotides matching TRBD1. Germline V gives CDR1 MDHEN, CDR2 SYDVKM. Trimming at V came to 3 bases and at J to 5 bases, leaving 5 bases not matched to a gene. CDR3 length: 14 amino acids. The CDR3 reads CASSFSGTGNEQYF. In DNA, the CDR3 is TGTGCCAGCAGTTTTTCTGGGACAGGGAACGAGCAGTACTTC. The complete variable domain, with remaining parts taken from reference TRBV28 and TRBJ2-7, reads DVKVTQSSRYLVKRTGEKVFLECVQDMDHENMFWYRQDPGLGLRLIYFSYDVKMKEKGDIPEGYSVSREKKERFSLILESASTNQTSMYLCASSFSGTGNEQYFGPGTRLTVT.

The rearrangement joins TRBV7-9 to TRBJ2-7; weak D call: TRBD2 (5 bases). The germline V and J ends were trimmed by 5 bases and 4 bases, with 18 bases remaining between them. This CDR3 region has 15 residues. Germline CDR1 SEHNR, CDR2 FQNEAQ (reference sequence). CDR3 nucleotide sequence: TGTGCCAGCAGCCGAACGGGAACGACCAGGTACGAGCAGTACTTC. Its protein product is CASSRTGTTRYEQYF.

This chain joins TRBV5-1 and TRBJ2-3; 8 bases map to TRBD1. The CDR3 loop spans 14 amino acids. CDR1 is SGHRS, CDR2 YFSETQ, per germline. Germline trimming cut 3 bases from V and 1 base from J; bases unmatched to any gene: 1. CDR3 sequence reads: CASSSTGGTDTQYF. The CDR3 DNA follows: TGCGCCAGCAGCTCGACAGGGGGCACAGATACGCAGTATTTT. Supplemented by reference TRBV5-1 and TRBJ2-3, the full variable domain reads KAGVTQTPRYLIKTRGQQVTLSCSPISGHRSVSWYQQTPGQGLQFLFEYFSETQRNKGNFPGRFSGRQFSNSRSEMNVSTLELGDSALYLCASSSTGGTDTQYFGPGTRLTVL.

This clone has a handful of counts. The chain carries TRBV5-6 and TRBJ2-7, with 12 bases fitting TRBD2. This CDR3 has 14 amino acids. From germline, CDR1 is SGHDT and CDR2 YYEEEE. Unmatched junction bases numbered 3, after V lost 3 bases and J lost 5 bases. The CDR3 region has the DNA TGTGCCAGCAGCTCCCTAGCGGGGGGGAACGAGCAGTACTTC. It specifies CASSSLAGGNEQYF.

This clone was counted only a few times. The J gene is TRBJ2-5, the V gene TRBV5-1; maybe TRBD1 (5 bases). This CDR3 has 15 residues. The germline V gene encodes CDR1 SGHRS and CDR2 YFSETQ. The V end lost 4 bases, the J end lost 2 bases, and 15 bases lay between the germline ends. The CDR3 loop is CASSPSAGMQETQYF. In DNA, the CDR3 is TGCGCCAGCAGCCCCTCCGCAGGGATGCAAGAGACCCAGTACTTC.

The genes are TRBV4-2 and TRBJ2-7, with 9 bases fitting TRBD1. Germline CDR1 is LGHNA and CDR2 is YNFKEQ. V shed 0 bases, J shed 1 base, and the junction held 4 bases outside the gene matches. This CDR3 comprises 16 residues. Here the CDR3 reads CASSQDLGTGSYEQYF. The CDR3, as DNA: TGTGCCAGCAGCCAAGATCTTGGGACAGGGTCCTACGAGCAGTACTTC.

This clone has just a few counts. The gene calls are TRBV10-3 and TRBJ2-7; a weak D match, TRBD2 (5 bases). Trimming removed 6 bases from V and 3 bases from J, with 9 bases in between. From germline, CDR1 is ENHRY and CDR2 SYGVKD. This CDR3 region has 12 residues. The CDR3 DNA reads TGTGCCATCAGGGGTAGCGTCTACGAGCAGTACTTC. Protein sequence: CAIRGSVYEQYF.

This chain uses TRBV5-1 with TRBJ1-1; 9 nucleotides match TRBD1. Germline trimming cut 4 bases from V and 1 base from J; bases unmatched to any gene: 5. The CDR3 is 15 amino acids. Germline CDR1 and CDR2: SGHRS and YFSETQ. CDR3 sequence: CASSRWTGENTEAFF. The CDR3 DNA reads TGCGCCAGCAGCCGCTGGACAGGGGAGAACACTGAAGCTTTCTTT.

This clone was observed a single time. This sequence joins TRBV29-1 and TRBJ1-1, with 10 positions matching TRBD1. This CDR3 has 14 residues. Trimming removed 6 bases from V and 3 bases from J; junction bases left unmatched: 7. Germline CDR1 and CDR2: SQVTM and ANQGSEA. CDR3 in DNA: TGCAGCGTCTCGGGACAGGGGTGGGACACTGAAGCTTTCTTT. Encoded protein: CSVSGQGWDTEAFF.

J is TRBJ1-5 and V is TRBV6-1; TRBD1 agrees at 7 bases. Unmatched junction bases numbered 5, after V lost 6 bases and J lost 0 bases. The CDR3 runs to 15 residues. The germline gives CDR1 MNHNS, CDR2 SASEGT. The CDR3 nucleotides are TGTGCCAGCAGAGGGACAGTAAATAGCAATCAGCCCCAGCATTTT. Translation: CASRGTVNSNQPQHF.

The chain is built from TRBV9 and TRBJ2-2; possible D gene TRBD1, 7 bases. Germline V lookup: CDR1 SGDLS, CDR2 YYNGEE. V lost 3 bases, J lost 7 bases, and 16 bases lay in between. This CDR3 is built from 15 residues. CDR3 nucleotide sequence: TGTGCCAGCAGCGATCGACAGGGAGGTTTCGGGGAGCTGTTTTTT. The encoded protein is CASSDRQGGFGELFF.

The chain employs TRBV6-4 and TRBJ2-3; weak D call: TRBD1 (5 bases). Germline assignment: CDR1 MRHNA and CDR2 SNTAGT. The CDR3 sequence is 15 residues long. Trimming stripped 2 bases from V and 0 bases from J, with 9 bases between. The CDR3 protein is CASSDKGLSTDTQYF. CDR3 DNA: TGTGCCAGCAGTGACAAGGGGTTGAGCACAGATACGCAGTATTTT.

The DNA of the CDR3 is TGTGCCAGCAGCTCCGGACAGGGGCGGGGCGAGCAGTACTTC. It translates to CASSSGQGRGEQYF. The chain employs TRBV25-1 and TRBJ2-7, with 9 nucleotides matching TRBD1. CDR3 length equals 14 residues. Germline CDR1 MGHDK, CDR2 SYGVNS. V lost 6 bases to trimming and J lost 6 bases; unmatched junction nucleotides: 9.

J is TRBJ2-7 and V is TRBV4-3, with a tentative D call TRBD2 (6 bases). The germline CDR1 and CDR2 sequences are LGHNA and YSLEER. With 1 base removed from V and 2 bases from J, the gap between germline ends came to 12 bases. CDR3 length: 15 residues. For the CDR3, the DNA is TGCGCCAGCAGCCAAGGAGGGACTCCAACCTACGAGCAGTACTTC. Protein: CASSQGGTPTYEQYF.